This TCR beta chain was recorded in a study of spatial heterogeneity in lung cancer. This clonotype was observed many times. As yet, its antigen is unknown. The time point here: sample taken at primary tumor resection. A total of approximately 77 untreated early-stage non-small cell lung cancer patients served as donors. TCRdb re-analysed the 5' RACE reads in MiXCR, keeping a single row per CDR3 protein. The sample includes some 23,000 distinct CDR3 sequences, 8.8% of them seen just once. The study, taken as a whole, reports: Mutation counts in tumors were tracked by counts of expanded intratumoral alpha and beta TCRs.

Germline V gives CDR1 MNHEY, CDR2 SMNVEV (reference sequence). The ends were cut back, 3 bases at V and 5 bases at J, with 7 bases in the middle. This CDR3 spans 13 amino acids. The gene calls are TRBV27 and TRBJ2-2; D is perhaps TRBD1 (5 bases). Sample: lung tumor tissue, taken at surgery. The receptor comes from a male donor with early-stage non-small cell lung cancer. In nucleotides, the CDR3 is TGTGCCAGCAGTTTCAGGGAAACCGGGGAGCTGTTTTTT. This codes for CASSFRETGELFF.